What follows describes a single TCR beta chain. The source of the sample is a study of blood T cell repertoires in COVID-19. CDR1 is MNHEY, CDR2 SMNVEV, per germline (reference sequence). CDR3 length equals 17 residues. The V end lost 6 bases, the J end lost 4 bases, and 19 bases lay between the germline ends. Sequencing was performed with immunoSEQ multiplex PCR; in TCRdb, only in-frame clones are kept and a portion is missing. The sample lists a few hundred thousand clones; around nine tenths were seen once. The V and J genes are TRBV27 and TRBJ1-6, with D possibly TRBD1 on 5 matching bases. The sample was PBMCs or T cells enriched from blood (not recorded which). The receptor was isolated from a woman under 30 who had been exposed to COVID-19. CDR3 amino acids: CASSTPSLGGYNSPLHF. The CDR3 region has the DNA TGTGCCAGCAGCACCCCGAGCCTGGGGGGGTATAATTCACCCCTCCACTTT.